The following is a TCR beta chain sequence with its context. The PCR had 60 Vbeta and 13 Jbeta primers. Sequencing was performed with immunoSEQ multiplex PCR; in TCRdb, only in-frame clones are kept and a portion is missing. The sample consists of 200,000 to 250,000 clones, roughly four fifths of them appearing once. The data were taken from a study of cytomegalovirus exposure and HLA in healthy donors. At the level of the study: About 85 million unique TCR sequences came from HLA-typed donors in an early release.

The V gene's germline CDR1 is KGHSH and CDR2 LQKENI. Trimming took 3 bases from V and 7 from J, leaving 12 bases between them. This CDR3 is 13 amino acids long. The receptor comes from a woman aged 60-70 years in good health and CMV-seropositive. The rearrangement links TRBV18 to TRBJ1-1; D unresolved. Sequencing was done on a sample of PBMCs. Here the CDR3 reads CASSPIVGSEAFF. The CDR3 DNA sequence: TGTGCCAGCTCACCGATTGTAGGGAGTGAAGCTTTCTTT.